The clone carrying this TCR beta chain occurred many times. Its antigen is undetermined. TCRdb redid the calling of the 5' RACE reads with MiXCR, one entry per CDR3 protein. The data contain 65,000 to 85,000 distinct CDR3 sequences, 2.5% to 4% of them singletons. The CDR3 is 16 residues long. Germline loops: CDR1 DFQATT, CDR2 SNEGSKA (reference sequence). The V gene lost 7 bases and the J gene lost 2 bases, with 20 bases spanning the gap. These data belong to a study of neurological immune-mediated disorders. The study, taken as a whole, reports: A possible signature appeared as one related-CDR3 cluster, in which phylogenetic grouping placed the repertoires of 18 of 34 multiple sclerosis patients. CDR3 amino acid sequences found in expanded clones were never shared across subjects, suggesting private repertoires in all groups.

The chain uses TRBV20-1 and TRBJ1-4; perhaps TRBD1 as D (6 bases). Sequenced sample: PBMCs. This receptor was obtained from a woman aged 50 to 65 with multiple sclerosis. The CDR3, as DNA: TGCAGTGTCAGTGGCAGGGGACCCTCTACTAATGAAAAACTGTTTTTT. Translated, it gives CSVSGRGPSTNEKLFF.